These 21 T cell receptor beta chains were all obtained from the same sample, sequenced in a study of blood T cell repertoires in COVID-19. Measured with immunoSEQ multiplex PCR; TCRdb has only the in-frame clones, and not every one. The data show approximately 89,000 clones, around 75% seen once. The sequenced material came from peripheral blood. These TCRs come from a man between 70 and 80 years old with COVID-19, enrolled during active disease.

In this sample, this clone turned up a few times. The CDR3 protein is CASSLDGGFSYEQYF. In DNA form, the CDR3 reads TGTGCCAGCAGCTTAGATGGCGGGTTCTCCTACGAGCAGTACTTC. The chain joins TRBV7-2 to TRBJ2-7, with D tentatively TRBD2 (5 bases). Per germline, CDR1 SGHTA and CDR2 FQGNSA. The CDR3 consists of 15 residues. V was cut by 1 base and J by 0 bases, with 10 bases left in between.

V and J are TRBV3-1 (or the pseudogene TRBV3-2) and TRBJ2-5, with 8 bases that match TRBD1. Germline assignment: CDR1 LGHDT and CDR2 YNNKEL (reference sequence). This CDR3 spans 15 amino acids. Unmatched junction bases numbered 6, after V lost 1 base and J lost 5 bases. CDR3 sequence reads: CASSQGDRGMETQYF. CDR3 nucleotides: TGTGCCAGCAGCCAAGGAGACAGGGGTATGGAGACCCAGTACTTC.

This chain joins TRBV5-5 and TRBJ2-7, with 9 bases that match TRBD2. Germline V gives CDR1 SGHKS, CDR2 YYEKEE (reference sequence). V lost 0 bases to trimming and J lost 0 bases; unmatched junction nucleotides: 1. There are 15 residues in the CDR3. The CDR3 bases are TGTGCCAGCAGCTTGGCTAGCGGGGACTCCTACGAGCAGTACTTC. It yields the protein CASSLASGDSYEQYF.

The chain employs TRBV7-3 and TRBJ2-3; possible D gene TRBD2, 5 bases. The CDR3 has 14 amino acids. The V gene lost 6 bases and the J gene lost 4 bases, with 14 bases spanning the gap. The V gene's germline CDR1 is SGHTA and CDR2 FQGTGA. For the CDR3, the DNA is TGTGCCAGCAGTCTTGCGGGTGGGGCAGATACGCAGTATTTT. This gives the protein CASSLAGGADTQYF.

The chain employs TRBV6-6 and TRBJ2-4; 9 positions match TRBD1. The germline CDR1 and CDR2 sequences are MNHNY and SVGAGI (reference sequence). The CDR3 loop spans 18 amino acids. J lost 7 bases, V lost 5 bases, and 18 bases had no gene match. The CDR3 sequence: CASSQYQYAGQGVNIQYF. DNA of the CDR3: TGTGCCAGCAGTCAATACCAATACGCGGGACAGGGTGTCAACATTCAGTACTTC.

The chain couples TRBV18 to TRBJ1-5, with D perhaps TRBD1 (5 bases). Germline lookup yields CDR1 KGHSH and CDR2 LQKENI. This CDR3 comprises 15 residues. V lost 3 bases to trimming and J lost 3 bases, with 12 bases between them. CDR3 coding DNA: TGTGCCAGCTCACCGAAACAGGCGAACAATCAGCCCCAGCATTTT. It codes for CASSPKQANNQPQHF. Full variable domain (missing parts from reference TRBV18 and TRBJ1-5): NAGVMQNPRHLVRRRGQEARLRCSPMKGHSHVYWYRQLPEEGLKFMVYLQKENIIDESGMPKERFSAEFPKEGPSILRIQQVVRGDSAAYFCASSPKQANNQPQHFGDGTRLSIL.

The chain is built from TRBV18 and TRBJ2-7; D unclear. Trimming took off 6 bases at V and 5 bases at J, with 8 bases between the two ends. The CDR3 extends over 11 amino acids. Germline V CDR1 and CDR2: KGHSH, LQKENI. CDR3: CASSLGDEQYF. The CDR3 DNA is TGTGCCAGCTCCCTGGGCGACGAGCAGTACTTC.

This clone rates as medium-sized. The chain recombines TRBV6-5 with TRBJ2-7; TRBD1 agrees at 7 bases. The V and J ends lost 8 bases and 2 bases, in that order; junction bases with no gene match: 6. The CDR3 contains 13 residues. Germline V gives CDR1 MNHEY, CDR2 SVGAGI. CDR3 protein: CASGRQGPYEQYF. The DNA for the CDR3 is TGTGCCAGCGGCAGACAGGGTCCCTACGAGCAGTACTTC.

The rearrangement joins TRBV18 to TRBJ1-4; D gene unclear. Germline CDR1 reads KGHSH; CDR2 reads LQKENI. Trimming left V 1 base short and J 4 bases short, with 7 bases between. The CDR3 is 14 amino acids. CDR3 nucleotide sequence: TGTGCCAGCTCACCACGAGACATTAATGAAAAACTGTTTTTT. This gives the protein CASSPRDINEKLFF.

The chain combines TRBV19 with TRBJ1-1; D gene uncertain. There are 15 residues in the CDR3. Germline assignment: CDR1 LNHDA and CDR2 SQIVND (reference sequence). V was pared by 7 bases and J by 2 bases, with 17 bases between. The CDR3 spells CASKRENRDNTEAFF. In DNA, the CDR3 is TGTGCCAGTAAGAGGGAAAACAGAGATAACACTGAAGCTTTCTTT.

This clone has a count of ten or more. CDR3 region: CASTSRAGNNEQFF. In nucleotides, the CDR3 is TGTGCCAGCACCTCGAGAGCAGGCAACAATGAGCAGTTCTTC. This chain uses TRBV6-6 with TRBJ2-1; D uncertain. Germline V CDR1 and CDR2: MNHNY, SVGAGI (reference sequence). The CDR3 extends over 14 amino acids. V lost 7 bases, J lost 5 bases, and 15 bases lay in between.

The chain recombines TRBV11-3 with TRBJ2-5, with a weak D call TRBD2 (6 bases). Germline loops: CDR1 SGHNT, CDR2 YENEEA. Trimming stripped 7 bases from V and 4 bases from J, with 16 bases between. The CDR3 extends over 14 amino acids. The DNA of the CDR3 is TGTGCCAGCATCGCACGGGACTTTCGAGAGACCCAGTACTTC. The encoded protein is CASIARDFRETQYF. The variable domain in full, completed from reference TRBV11-3 and TRBJ2-5, reads EAGVVQSPRYKIIEKKQPVAFWCNPISGHNTLYWYLQNLGQGPELLIRYENEEAVDDSQLPKDRFSAERLKGVDSTLKIQPAELGDSAVYLCASIARDFRETQYFGPGTRLLVL.

The chain is built from TRBV11-3 and TRBJ1-2; 7 positions agree with TRBD1. The CDR3 extends over 15 amino acids. Per germline, CDR1 SGHNT and CDR2 YENEEA. V trimming: 1 base; J trimming: 5 bases; junction bases outside the gene matches: 7. The CDR3 is CASSLGRDSPYGYTF. The CDR3, as DNA: TGTGCCAGCAGCTTAGGCAGGGACAGCCCGTATGGCTACACCTTC.

V and J are TRBV6-1 and TRBJ1-5, with D unresolved. The CDR3 loop spans 14 amino acids. V shed 1 base and J shed 1 base, with 5 bases lying between them. Germline lookup yields CDR1 MNHNS and CDR2 SASEGT. CDR3 nucleotides: TGTGCCAGCAGTGAAGTTTTAAGCAATCAGCCCCAGCATTTT. It specifies CASSEVLSNQPQHF.

The V gene is TRBV24-1, the J gene TRBJ2-7, with 10 positions matching TRBD1. The CDR3 is 15 amino acids. Germline lookup yields CDR1 KGHDR and CDR2 SFDVKD. V gave up 3 bases and J gave up 7 bases; unmatched junction bases: 8. The CDR3 DNA reads TGTGCCACCAGTGATACCGGGACAGGGGACAAGGAGCAGTACTTC. Translation gives CATSDTGTGDKEQYF.

The rearrangement joins TRBV6-6 to TRBJ2-1, with a weak D call TRBD1 (6 bases). The CDR3 runs to 13 residues. Germline V CDR1 and CDR2: MNHNY, SVGAGI (reference sequence). Trimming took 6 bases from V and 5 from J, leaving 11 bases between them. This chain's CDR3 is CASRPRQDNEQFF. The CDR3 region has the DNA TGTGCCAGCAGACCCCGACAGGACAATGAGCAGTTCTTC.

The rearrangement links TRBV6-6 to TRBJ1-1; possibly TRBD1 for D (5 bases). Germline CDR1 MNHNY, CDR2 SVGAGI (reference sequence). This CDR3 has 15 amino acids. The V and J ends lost 6 bases and 2 bases respectively, with 16 bases between them. CDR3 bases: TGTGCCAGCAGCCTAACATCCGACAGAAACACTGAAGCTTTCTTT. Translating gives CASSLTSDRNTEAFF.

This sequence joins TRBV19 and TRBJ1-5; 9 bases are shared with TRBD1. Germline-derived CDR1 and CDR2 are LNHDA and SQIVND (reference sequence). CDR3 size: 17 residues. V lost 4 bases and J lost 2; bases outside the gene matches: 9. CDR3 protein: CASSTIGTGSGNQPQHF. The CDR3 bases are TGTGCCAGTAGTACCATCGGGACAGGGAGTGGCAATCAGCCCCAGCATTTT.

The genes are TRBV6-2 or TRBV6-3 and TRBJ1-1, with a weak D call TRBD1 (6 bases). Germline V gene lookup returns CDR1 MNHEY and CDR2 SVGEGT. V was cut by 2 bases and J by 2 bases, with 15 bases left in between. The CDR3 spans 16 residues. The CDR3 DNA follows: TGTGCCAGCAGTTACGACGTCGGGGGGCTTAACACTGAAGCTTTCTTT. Protein: CASSYDVGGLNTEAFF.

The CDR3 here is CSARVPGGYTF. In DNA form, the CDR3 reads TGCAGTGCTAGAGTCCCGGGGGGCTACACCTTC. This chain uses TRBV20-1 with TRBJ1-2; D call uncertain. V shed 1 base and J shed 8 bases, with 8 bases lying between them. The CDR3 extends over 11 amino acids. Germline values: CDR1 DFQATT, CDR2 SNEGSKA (reference sequence).

CDR3 residues: CASKWGPETQYF. CDR3 DNA sequence: TGTGCCAGTAAATGGGGGCCAGAGACCCAGTACTTC. The chain employs TRBV21-1 and TRBJ2-5; TRBD1, the D gene given by the table, was not confirmed from the DNA. TRBV21-1 is a listed pseudogene. This CDR3 region has 12 residues.